Presented here are 31 T cell receptor beta chains from one specimen sequenced in a study of blood T cell repertoires in COVID-19. Assay used: immunoSEQ multiplex PCR; TCRdb lists only in-frame clones, some missing. The sample yields a few hundred thousand clones, about 90% seen once. The sample was PBMCs or T cells enriched from blood (not recorded which). These TCRs come from a woman aged 25-40 years who had been exposed to COVID-19.

The chain recombines TRBV19 with TRBJ1-5; perhaps TRBD1 as D (6 bases). CDR3 length equals 14 residues. CDR1 is LNHDA, CDR2 SQIVND, per germline (reference sequence). The ends were cut back, 6 bases at V and 6 bases at J, with 15 bases in the middle. The CDR3 loop is CASSVGGLGQPQHF. As DNA, the CDR3 is TGTGCCAGTAGCGTCGGGGGGCTGGGTCAGCCCCAGCATTTT.

This sequence joins TRBV3-1 (or the pseudogene TRBV3-2) and TRBJ2-1, with 9 bases lining up with TRBD1. There are 17 residues in the CDR3. The germline V gene has CDR1 LGHDT and CDR2 YNNKEL (reference sequence). J gave up 9 bases and V 2 bases, and 14 bases lay outside the gene matches. CDR3 coding DNA: TGTGCCAGCAGCCAAAACGCCGGGACAGGGCATTCATCTGAGCAGTTCTTC. Protein: CASSQNAGTGHSSEQFF.

The genes are TRBV6-2 or TRBV6-3 and TRBJ1-1; the match to TRBD1 covers 7 bases. Per the germline V gene, CDR1 is MNHEY and CDR2 is SVGEGT. This CDR3 comprises 15 residues. Trimming at V came to 0 bases and at J to 4 bases, leaving 5 bases not matched to a gene. The CDR3 spells CASSYSGGAGTEAFF. The CDR3 region has the DNA TGTGCCAGCAGTTACTCAGGGGGCGCGGGCACTGAAGCTTTCTTT.

This clone was counted once. This chain links TRBV9 with TRBJ2-1, with 8 positions matching TRBD2. Per germline, CDR1 SGDLS and CDR2 YYNGEE. The V gene end was trimmed by 2 bases and the J gene end by 7 bases; junction bases not matched to a gene: 14. The CDR3 loop spans 17 amino acids. The CDR3 sequence is CASSVPLSGTVRNEQFF. CDR3 in DNA: TGTGCCAGCAGCGTGCCCCTTAGCGGGACCGTTCGAAATGAGCAGTTCTTC.

This chain links TRBV5-6 with TRBJ2-4, with 8 bases aligning to TRBD1. V was pared by 3 bases and J by 5 bases, with 7 bases of the junction left unmatched. The CDR3 is 15 amino acids. Germline values: CDR1 SGHDT, CDR2 YYEEEE. For the CDR3, the DNA is TGTGCCAGCAGCTGGGGGTTGGACAGGGAAAACATTCAGTACTTC. Translating it yields CASSWGLDRENIQYF.

The rearrangement links TRBV5-5 to TRBJ2-2; D gene unclear. Germline assignment: CDR1 SGHKS and CDR2 YYEKEE (reference sequence). Trimming removed 4 bases at V and 3 bases at J, with 13 bases between. This CDR3 has 15 residues. The CDR3 region has the DNA TGTGCCAGCAGCCTCTCGAACTCCTACACCGGGGAGCTGTTTTTT. It specifies CASSLSNSYTGELFF.

V usage is TRBV14 and J usage is TRBJ1-2, with 9 positions matching TRBD1. Per the germline V gene, CDR1 is SGHDN and CDR2 is FVKESK. The junction had 11 bases not matched to a gene; V was cut back by 4 bases and J by 5 bases. This CDR3 is built from 16 residues. The DNA for the CDR3 is TGTGCCAGCAGCCTAACGACCAAAGGGACAGGGTATGGCTACACCTTC. Its protein product is CASSLTTKGTGYGYTF.

The chain has TRBV2 and TRBJ2-2, with 8 positions matching TRBD2. Germline CDR1 is SNHLY and CDR2 is FYNNEI. Germline trimming cut 8 bases from V and 5 bases from J; bases unmatched to any gene: 7. This CDR3 is 14 amino acids long. The DNA of the CDR3 is TGTGCCAGCCTCGAACTAGCGGCTACCGGGGAGCTGTTTTTT. Its protein is CASLELAATGELFF.

The rearrangement links TRBV28 to TRBJ2-1, with a weak D call TRBD2 (7 bases). V was clipped by 2 bases and J by 8 bases, with 16 bases between them. The CDR3 has 15 amino acids. Germline V lookup: CDR1 MDHEN, CDR2 SYDVKM. The CDR3 protein is CASSLAARGRDEQFF. The CDR3 nucleotides read TGTGCCAGCAGTTTAGCCGCTAGGGGGAGGGATGAGCAGTTCTTC.

On this clone: The sample carries other DNA sequences with the same CDR3. V gene TRBV7-9 combines with J gene TRBJ2-7, with 13 bases fitting TRBD2. Germline CDR1 reads SEHNR; CDR2 reads FQNEAQ (reference sequence). V lost 4 bases, J lost 2 bases, and 2 bases stayed unmatched. The CDR3 extends over 15 amino acids. CDR3 amino acids: CASSSGLAGAYEQYF. In DNA, the CDR3 is TGTGCCAGCAGCTCCGGACTAGCGGGAGCCTACGAGCAGTACTTC.

V is TRBV7-2 and J is TRBJ2-2, with 7 bases that match TRBD2. This CDR3 spans 15 amino acids. Unmatched junction bases numbered 7, after V lost 7 bases and J lost 2 bases. The V gene's germline CDR1 is SGHTA and CDR2 FQGNSA. The chain's CDR3 is CASTGGRTNTGELFF. The CDR3 DNA follows: TGTGCCAGCACCGGGGGGAGGACTAACACCGGGGAGCTGTTTTTT. Variable domain in full (rest from reference TRBV7-2 and TRBJ2-2): GAGVSQSPSNKVTEKGKDVELRCDPISGHTALYWYRQSLGQGLEFLIYFQGNSAPDKSGLPSDRFSAERTGGSVSTLTIQRTQQEDSAVYLCASTGGRTNTGELFFGEGSRLTVL.

The rearrangement uses TRBV5-1 and TRBJ2-7; a possible D gene is TRBD1 (6 bases). The germline CDR1 and CDR2 sequences are SGHRS and YFSETQ. V shed 1 base and J shed 5 bases, with 13 bases lying between them. The CDR3 spans 14 residues. The CDR3 protein is CASSLPTGFHEQYF. For the CDR3, the DNA is TGCGCCAGCAGCTTGCCCACAGGGTTCCACGAGCAGTACTTC.

This clone occurred a few times. V gene TRBV18 combines with J gene TRBJ2-7, with a weak D call TRBD1 (6 bases). Germline values: CDR1 KGHSH, CDR2 LQKENI. The CDR3 is 14 residues long. V dropped 2 bases and J dropped 4 bases, with 12 bases sitting between them. In nucleotides, the CDR3 is TGTGCCAGCTCACCATTTCAGGGGTCATACGAGCAGTACTTC. As protein: CASSPFQGSYEQYF. Filled out from reference TRBV18 and TRBJ2-7, the complete variable domain reads NAGVMQNPRHLVRRRGQEARLRCSPMKGHSHVYWYRQLPEEGLKFMVYLQKENIIDESGMPKERFSAEFPKEGPSILRIQQVVRGDSAAYFCASSPFQGSYEQYFGPGTRLTVT.

The V call is TRBV7-2, the J call TRBJ1-6; no definite D call. This CDR3 is 16 amino acids long. Trimming stripped 2 bases from V and 4 bases from J, with 12 bases between. The germline CDR1 and CDR2 sequences are SGHTA and FQGNSA. The CDR3 DNA reads TGTGCCAGCAGCTTACCCGCCGGACTGTATAATTCACCCCTCCACTTT. This translates into CASSLPAGLYNSPLHF.

The chain carries TRBV19 and TRBJ2-5; 10 positions match TRBD1. The V and J ends lost 5 bases and 5 bases, in that order; junction bases with no gene match: 11. The CDR3 consists of 16 residues. Looked up from germline, CDR1 is LNHDA and CDR2 is SQIVND (reference sequence). CDR3 coding DNA: TGTGCCAGTAGTCCCCACGGGACAGGGGAAGAGGAGACCCAGTACTTC. Amino acid sequence: CASSPHGTGEEETQYF. The full variable domain, in which reference TRBV19 and TRBJ2-5 provide the parts outside the CDR3, is DGGITQSPKYLFRKEGQNVTLSCEQNLNHDAMYWYRQDPGQGLRLIYYSQIVNDFQKGDIAEGYSVSREKKESFPLTVTSAQKNPTAFYLCASSPHGTGEEETQYFGPGTRLLVL.

The chain couples TRBV6-5 to TRBJ2-1; 7 bases match TRBD2. The CDR3 runs to 15 residues. V lost 2 bases and J lost 0; bases outside the gene matches: 1. Germline loops: CDR1 MNHEY, CDR2 SVGAGI. The CDR3 DNA sequence: TGTGCCAGCAGTTACGGCGGGAGCTCCTACAATGAGCAGTTCTTC. Protein sequence: CASSYGGSSYNEQFF.

This clone has just one count. This chain uses TRBV7-9 with TRBJ2-2; 8 bases match TRBD2. This CDR3 is built from 16 residues. The junction had 5 bases not matched to a gene; V was cut back by 5 bases and J by 0 bases. CDR1 is SEHNR, CDR2 FQNEAQ, per germline (reference sequence). CDR3 sequence: CASSLRTSPNTGELFF. DNA of the CDR3: TGTGCCAGCAGCCTGCGGACTAGCCCGAACACCGGGGAGCTGTTTTTT.

The chain is built from TRBV7-9 and TRBJ1-1; tentative D call: TRBD1 (6 bases). Germline lookup yields CDR1 SEHNR and CDR2 FQNEAQ (reference sequence). The CDR3 covers 15 residues. V dropped 2 bases and J dropped 7 bases, with 17 bases sitting between them. The CDR3 coding sequence is TGTGCCAGCAGCTTAATGCGTCTGGGGGCTGTTGAAGCTTTCTTT. This translates into CASSLMRLGAVEAFF.

This chain joins TRBV2 and TRBJ1-2, with no clear D. Germline V gene lookup returns CDR1 SNHLY and CDR2 FYNNEI. The CDR3 is made up of 14 amino acids. V lost 3 bases, J lost 5 bases, and 13 bases lay in between. The CDR3 coding sequence is TGTGCCAGCAGTGATGACTCGGTAATTTATGGCTACACCTTC. Amino acids: CASSDDSVIYGYTF.

The V gene is TRBV27, the J gene TRBJ1-1, with 10 bases that match TRBD1. CDR3 length: 14 residues. Germline V gene data show CDR1 as MNHEY and CDR2 as SMNVEV (reference sequence). J lost 6 bases, V lost 8 bases, and 9 bases had no gene match. CDR3 bases: TGTGCCAGCTACGAGACAGGGGGCGCGTCTGAAGCTTTCTTT. Translated: CASYETGGASEAFF.

This rearrangement joins TRBV7-9 to TRBJ1-1; D is perhaps TRBD1 (5 bases). Trimming cost V 1 base and J 6 bases, with 15 bases left between them. The CDR3 extends over 15 amino acids. Germline CDR1 and CDR2: SEHNR and FQNEAQ (reference sequence). For the CDR3, the DNA is TGTGCCAGCAGCTTAGGGGCAGGGTGGATAGCTGAAGCTTTCTTT. Translation: CASSLGAGWIAEAFF.

Here the CDR3 DNA reads TGTGCCAGCAGCTTAGGAGCGGGAGGGTCCTACAATGAGCAGTTCTTC. Translation gives CASSLGAGGSYNEQFF. V gene TRBV7-7 combines with J gene TRBJ2-1, with TRBD2 matching 10 bases. The V segment lost 1 base and the J segment 1 base; nucleotides outside the gene matches: 1. The germline V gene encodes CDR1 SSHAT and CDR2 FNYEAQ (reference sequence). This CDR3 is built from 16 residues.

The chain employs TRBV28 and TRBJ2-7, with D perhaps TRBD1 (6 bases). V lost 7 bases to trimming and J lost 4 bases, with 23 bases between them. Germline CDR1 MDHEN, CDR2 SYDVKM. There are 16 residues in the CDR3. In nucleotides, the CDR3 is TGTGCCAGCAACCCAACCCAGGGGAGCCTCCCTTACGAGCAGTACTTC. Amino acid sequence: CASNPTQGSLPYEQYF.

This clone showed up just once. The chain joins TRBV28 to TRBJ1-1; D uncertain. Trimming pared 2 bases from V and 5 bases from J, leaving 12 bases between. The CDR3 consists of 14 residues. The germline V gene encodes CDR1 MDHEN and CDR2 SYDVKM. The CDR3 DNA reads as TGTGCCAGCAGTTTAACTAGAAGGAGAACTGAAGCTTTCTTT. This encodes CASSLTRRRTEAFF.

The V gene is TRBV30, the J gene TRBJ1-6; TRBD1 is a possible D gene (5 bases). The CDR3 sequence is 13 residues long. The germline V gene has CDR1 GTSNPN and CDR2 SVGIG (reference sequence). V gave up 0 bases and J gave up 10 bases, with 10 bases separating them. Here the CDR3 DNA reads TGTGCCTGGAGTGTCGGAGGGGAGTCACCCCTCCACTTT. This gives the protein CAWSVGGESPLHF.

The chain employs TRBV28 and TRBJ1-5, with a tentative D call TRBD1 (5 bases). The CDR3 contains 13 residues. Trimming shortened V by 8 bases and J by 2 bases, and 10 bases separated the two germline ends. Germline V gene sequence: CDR1 MDHEN, CDR2 SYDVKM. CDR3 coding DNA: TGTGCCAGCCATCCACAGGGCAATCAGCCCCAGCATTTT. Translated, it gives CASHPQGNQPQHF.

The CDR3 spells CASSLGRTGAYEQYF. CDR3 DNA: TGTGCCAGCAGCCTCGGAAGGACGGGAGCCTACGAGCAGTACTTC. This chain links TRBV3-1 (or the pseudogene TRBV3-2) with TRBJ2-7; TRBD2 might be the D (6 bases). Deletions cut 4 bases from V and 2 bases from J, with 15 bases between. CDR1 is LGHDT, CDR2 YNNKEL, per germline (reference sequence). CDR3 length: 15 residues.

The gene calls are TRBV4-1 and TRBJ2-7; 9 nucleotides line up with TRBD1. The CDR3 has 17 amino acids. Germline values: CDR1 MGHRA, CDR2 YSYEKL. V trimming: 1 base; J trimming: 5 bases; junction bases outside the gene matches: 12. CDR3 protein: CASSQARGTGRRNEQYF. CDR3 in DNA: TGCGCCAGCAGCCAAGCCAGAGGGACAGGGAGAAGGAACGAGCAGTACTTC.

This rearrangement joins TRBV19 to TRBJ1-6; the match to TRBD1 covers 8 bases. CDR1 is LNHDA, CDR2 SQIVND, per germline (reference sequence). This CDR3 comprises 14 residues. V lost 4 bases and J lost 5; bases outside the gene matches: 1. This CDR3 reads CASSRGQDNSPLHF. The CDR3 region has the DNA TGTGCCAGTAGTAGGGGACAGGATAATTCACCCCTCCACTTT.

This clone was seen only a few times. This sequence joins TRBV7-6 and TRBJ1-1; 12 positions match TRBD1. V shed 5 bases and J 1 base; nucleotides not matched to a gene: 5. The CDR3 is 16 residues long. CDR1 SGHVS and CDR2 FNYEAQ come from the germline V gene. CDR3 nucleotide sequence: TGTGCCAGCAGCCCGGGACAGGGGGCCTGGAACACTGAAGCTTTCTTT. Translating it yields CASSPGQGAWNTEAFF.

The V gene is TRBV6-5, the J gene TRBJ2-7, with TRBD1 identical over 7 bases. Germline CDR1 MNHEY, CDR2 SVGAGI. This CDR3 is 14 amino acids long. The trim removed 2 bases at V and 3 bases at J, leaving 4 bases unmatched. The CDR3 bases are TGTGCCAGCAGTTACACTGCAGGGGGCTACGAGCAGTACTTC. Translating it yields CASSYTAGGYEQYF.